These T cell receptor beta chains were read from a single sample in a study of T cells in localized non-small cell lung cancer. Measured with immunoSEQ multiplex PCR; TCRdb has only the in-frame clones, and not every one. The table records fewer than 25,000 clones, approximately 83% of them present only once. The material was peripheral blood, obtained before any cancer treatment. These receptors all stem from a male donor at least 60 years old with stage II squamous cell lung carcinoma. CDR3s include the opening cysteine and the closing phenylalanine or tryptophan. A D gene is named only where the DNA matches it firmly. Clone size, where shown, is once, few, many, or a class for clones that have expanded.

size,D,length,J,V,CDR3,DNA
-,-,13,TRBJ2-1,TRBV4-3,CASSQGFGGEQFF,TGCGCCAGCAGCCAAGGATTCGGGGGTGAGCAGTTCTTC
-,-,15,TRBJ2-1,TRBV19,CASSIDKQGRNEQFF,TGTGCCAGTAGTATAGATAAACAGGGAAGGAATGAGCAGTTCTTC
-,-,14,TRBJ1-4,TRBV7-3,CASSLLLANEKLFF,TGTGCCAGCAGCTTATTGCTGGCAAATGAAAAACTGTTTTTT
-,-,15,TRBJ2-5,TRBV28,CASSYRDPGRETQYF,TGTGCCAGCAGCTACCGGGACCCTGGTCGGGAGACCCAGTACTTC
-,-,14,TRBJ2-5,TRBV5-1,CASTLGGFQETQYF,TGCGCCAGCACCTTAGGAGGATTCCAAGAGACCCAGTACTTC
-,-,12,TRBJ1-1,TRBV5-5,CASSFGGVEAFF,TGTGCCAGCAGTTTTGGCGGGGTTGAAGCTTTCTTT
-,TRBD1,17,TRBJ1-4,TRBV4-3,CASSLGTGMRTNEKLFF,TGCGCCAGCAGCCTAGGGACAGGGATGCGTACTAATGAAAAACTGTTTTTT
-,-,14,TRBJ1-1,TRBV7-9,CATSEGGVNTEAFF,TGTGCCACCTCAGAAGGCGGGGTGAACACTGAAGCTTTCTTT
-,-,15,TRBJ1-3,TRBV7-2,CASSFDRNSGNTIYF,TGTGCCAGCAGCTTCGACAGGAACTCTGGAAACACCATATATTTT
-,TRBD1,16,TRBJ1-4,TRBV7-9,CASSSSPGQGNEKLFF,TGTGCCAGCAGCTCCTCACCGGGACAGGGTAATGAAAAACTGTTTTTT
once,-,14,TRBJ1-2,TRBV5-3,CASRTGVSSYGYTF,TGTGCCAGCAGGACGGGGGTTTCAAGCTATGGCTACACCTTC
few,TRBD1,17,TRBJ2-1,TRBV5-8,CASSPFGQGSTYNEQFF,TGTGCCAGCAGCCCCTTCGGACAGGGGTCAACCTACAATGAGCAGTTCTTC
-,-,17,TRBJ2-3,TRBV5-4,CASSLDQSAYGEDTQYF,TGTGCCAGCAGCTTGGACCAATCGGCCTACGGCGAAGATACGCAGTATTTT
-,-,16,TRBJ2-6,TRBV7-2,CASSLVLGPGANVLTF,TGTGCCAGCAGCTTAGTCTTGGGACCTGGGGCCAACGTCCTGACTTTC
-,-,12,TRBJ1-5,TRBV28,CASSSGARPQHF,TGTGCCAGCAGTAGCGGGGCCCGGCCCCAGCATTTT